Listed below are T cell receptor beta chains from one sample, sequenced in a study of T cell repertoires in cytomegalovirus infection. These TCRs' antigens remain unknown. TCRdb independently ran MiXCR on the reads; one entry per CDR3 protein. The sample has roughly 570,000 distinct CDR3 sequences, 35% to 50% seen once; the top ten hold about 48%. Sequencing was performed on cultured PBMCs, taken from culture after CMV antigen stimulation. The origin of the receptors is a human donor in good health (CMV status not recorded). Some clones in this sample may be carry-over from other donors' samples. Both conserved end residues are part of each CDR3. A D gene is named only where the DNA matches it firmly. Clone size is not always given. Where it is, it says once, few, many or a class for expanded clones.

V	J	size	D	CDR3	DNA
TRBV7-2	TRBJ2-5	.	.	CASRNRGASGETQYF	TGTGCCAGCAGAAACCGAGGGGCAAGTGGGGAGACCCAGTACTTC
TRBV2	TRBJ2-1	.	.	CASTYQAGGGQFF	TGTGCCAGCACCTACCAGGCCGGAGGCGGCCAGTTCTTC
TRBV29-1	TRBJ1-3	.	.	CSVGAYSGNTIYF	TGCAGCGTTGGAGCTTACTCTGGAAACACCATATATTTT
TRBV2	TRBJ1-1	.	.	CASSVRAAEAFF	TGTGCCAGCAGTGTTCGGGCAGCTGAAGCTTTCTTT
TRBV7-8	TRBJ1-2	.	TRBD1	CASSLSRDREWEPGYTF	TGTGCCAGCAGCTTATCCCGGGACAGGGAATGGGAGCCTGGCTACACCTTC
TRBV7-9	TRBJ2-5	few	.	CASSLYRASMVVTQYF	TGTGCCAGCAGCTTATACAGGGCGTCGATGGTTGTGACCCAGTACTTC
TRBV6-6	TRBJ2-7	.	TRBD1	CASSRDTGGSYEQYF	TGTGCCAGCAGTAGGGACACAGGGGGCTCCTACGAGCAGTACTTC
TRBV20-1	TRBJ2-3	few	TRBD2	CSARDPTSGSTDTQYF	TGCAGTGCTAGAGACCCGACTAGCGGAAGCACAGATACGCAGTATTTT
TRBV6-1	TRBJ1-4	few	.	CASSEWTGVSEKLFF	TGTGCCAGCAGTGAATGGACGGGCGTTAGTGAAAAACTGTTTTTT
TRBV6-2/TRBV6-3	TRBJ2-7	few	TRBD2	CATGLADTYEQYF	TGTGCCACCGGACTAGCGGATACCTACGAGCAGTACTTC
TRBV7-9	TRBJ1-1	.	.	CASSIGAAPEAFF	TGTGCCAGCAGCATAGGGGCGGCCCCTGAAGCTTTCTTT
TRBV7-2	TRBJ1-2	.	.	CVSSVTGWDYGYTF	TGTGTCAGCAGCGTAACAGGGTGGGACTATGGCTACACCTTC
TRBV12-3/TRBV12-4	TRBJ2-3	.	.	CASNTWTGGTDTQYF	TGTGCCAGCAATACTTGGACAGGAGGGACGGATACGCAGTATTTT
TRBV12-3/TRBV12-4	TRBJ2-7	few	.	CASSFGGFYEQYF	TGTGCCAGCAGTTTCGGAGGGTTCTACGAGCAGTACTTC
TRBV29-1	TRBJ1-4	.	.	CSVDDPETATNEKLFF	TGCAGCGTTGATGACCCGGAAACTGCAACTAATGAAAAACTGTTTTTT
TRBV12-3/TRBV12-4	TRBJ1-2	few	TRBD1	CASSWGQGQWGYTF	TGTGCCAGCAGCTGGGGACAGGGGCAATGGGGCTACACCTTC
TRBV7-9	TRBJ2-1	.	.	CASSLRDINNEQFF	TGTGCCAGCAGCTTAAGGGACATAAACAATGAGCAGTTCTTC
TRBV7-9	TRBJ1-5	.	.	CASSLGGGEPQHF	TGTGCCAGCAGCTTGGGAGGGGGAGAGCCCCAGCATTTT
TRBV10-1	TRBJ2-3	.	.	CASSEHRDTQYF	TGCGCCAGCAGTGAACACAGGGATACGCAGTATTTT
TRBV28	TRBJ2-6	.	.	CASGGTGANVLTF	TGTGCCAGCGGAGGGACTGGGGCCAACGTCCTGACTTTC
TRBV25-1	TRBJ2-7	.	.	CASSVNQASYEQYF	TGTGCCAGCTCAGTGAATCAAGCCTCCTACGAGCAGTACTTC
TRBV19	TRBJ1-3	.	.	CASTDTRGSGNTIYF	TGTGCCAGTACCGATACGAGGGGCTCCGGGAACACCATATATTTT
TRBV20-1	TRBJ2-5	.	TRBD2	CSSIAGREETQYF	TGCAGTTCCATAGCGGGGCGGGAAGAGACCCAGTACTTC
TRBV7-2	TRBJ2-1	.	TRBD2	CASSLGAGRVGNEQFF	TGTGCCAGCAGCTTAGGAGCGGGGAGGGTCGGGAATGAGCAGTTCTTC
TRBV29-1	TRBJ2-1	.	.	CSVEGRYDEQFF	TGCAGCGTTGAAGGTCGTTACGATGAGCAGTTCTTC
TRBV5-4	TRBJ2-2	.	TRBD2	CASSFRLAGLPGELFF	TGTGCCAGCAGCTTTCGACTAGCGGGGTTACCCGGGGAGCTGTTTTTT